This T cell receptor beta chain was retrieved from a study of blood T cell repertoires in COVID-19. Study context: Spain, Italy and the United States supplied samples that represented acute and convalescent COVID-19.

The germline V gene encodes CDR1 LNHDA and CDR2 SQIVND (reference sequence). The J segment lost 4 bases and the V segment lost 6 bases, leaving 6 bases of the junction unmatched. The CDR3 length is 15 residues. Original analysis: The assay estimated nucleated cells by amplifying reference gene primers. Clones were sequenced by immunoSEQ multiplex PCR, and TCRdb holds only the in-frame ones, with some missing. The V and J calls and the clone size are those of that table, but D and trimming were determined from the DNA. The sample holds 15,000 to 20,000 clones, 91% seen once. The gene calls are TRBV19 and TRBJ2-6; the match to TRBD1 covers 7 bases. Source material: peripheral blood. The clonotype comes from a human donor in a cohort sampled during active COVID-19. CDR3 coding DNA: TGTGCCAGTAGGAAAGACAGGGCCGGGGCCAACGTCCTGACTTTC. Translating it yields CASRKDRAGANVLTF.